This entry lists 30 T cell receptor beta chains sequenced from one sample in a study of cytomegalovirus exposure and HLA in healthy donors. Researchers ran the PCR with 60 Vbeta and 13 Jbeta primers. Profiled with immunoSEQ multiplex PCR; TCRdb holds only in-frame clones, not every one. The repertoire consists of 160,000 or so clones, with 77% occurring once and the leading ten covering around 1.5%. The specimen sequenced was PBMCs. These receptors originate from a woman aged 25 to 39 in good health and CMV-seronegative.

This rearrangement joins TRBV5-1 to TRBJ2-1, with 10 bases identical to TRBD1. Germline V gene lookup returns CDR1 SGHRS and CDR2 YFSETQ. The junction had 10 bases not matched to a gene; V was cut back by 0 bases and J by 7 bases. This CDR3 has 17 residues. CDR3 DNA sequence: TGCGCCAGCAGCTTGGGACAGGGGGCTCTGTTTGGGAATGAGCAGTTCTTC. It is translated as CASSLGQGALFGNEQFF.

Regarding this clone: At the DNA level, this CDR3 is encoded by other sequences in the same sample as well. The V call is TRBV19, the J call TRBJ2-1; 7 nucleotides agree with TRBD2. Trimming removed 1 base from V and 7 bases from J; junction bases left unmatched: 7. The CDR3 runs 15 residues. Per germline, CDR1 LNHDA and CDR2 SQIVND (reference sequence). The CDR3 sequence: CASSIGGRGVNEQFF. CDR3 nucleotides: TGTGCCAGTAGTATAGGAGGGAGGGGAGTAAATGAGCAGTTCTTC.

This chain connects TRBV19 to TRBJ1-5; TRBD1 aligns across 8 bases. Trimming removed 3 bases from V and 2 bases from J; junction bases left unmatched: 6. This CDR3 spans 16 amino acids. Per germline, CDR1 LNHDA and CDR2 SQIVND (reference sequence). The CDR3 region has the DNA TGTGCCAGTAGTATCCAACAGGGGGGTGGCAATCAGCCCCAGCATTTT. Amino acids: CASSIQQGGGNQPQHF.

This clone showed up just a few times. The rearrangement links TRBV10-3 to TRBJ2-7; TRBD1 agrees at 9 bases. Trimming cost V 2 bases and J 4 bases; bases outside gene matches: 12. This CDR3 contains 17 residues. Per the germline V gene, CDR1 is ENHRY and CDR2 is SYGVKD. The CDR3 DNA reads TGTGCCATCAGTGAGCCCCGAAGGACAGGGGTGAAGTACGAGCAGTACTTC. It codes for CAISEPRRTGVKYEQYF.

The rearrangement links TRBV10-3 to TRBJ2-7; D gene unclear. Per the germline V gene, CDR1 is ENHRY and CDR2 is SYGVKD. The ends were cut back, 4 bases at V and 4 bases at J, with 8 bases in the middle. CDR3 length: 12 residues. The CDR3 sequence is CAISGSGYEQYF. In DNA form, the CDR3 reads TGTGCCATCAGTGGTTCGGGTTACGAGCAGTACTTC.

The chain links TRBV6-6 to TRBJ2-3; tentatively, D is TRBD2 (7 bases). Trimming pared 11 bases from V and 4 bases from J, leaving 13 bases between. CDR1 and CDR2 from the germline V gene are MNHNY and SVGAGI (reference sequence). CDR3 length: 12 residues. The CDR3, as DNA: TGTGCCGGGGGGGCCTTCTCAGATACGCAGTATTTT. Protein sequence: CAGGAFSDTQYF.

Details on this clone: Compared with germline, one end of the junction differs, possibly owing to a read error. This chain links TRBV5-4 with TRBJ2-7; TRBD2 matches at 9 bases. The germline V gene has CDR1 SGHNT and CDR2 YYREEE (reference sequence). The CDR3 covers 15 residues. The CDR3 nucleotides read TGTGCCAGCAGGTCTGGCGGGGGGGAGGCCTACGGGCAGTACTTC. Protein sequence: CASRSGGGEAYGQYF.

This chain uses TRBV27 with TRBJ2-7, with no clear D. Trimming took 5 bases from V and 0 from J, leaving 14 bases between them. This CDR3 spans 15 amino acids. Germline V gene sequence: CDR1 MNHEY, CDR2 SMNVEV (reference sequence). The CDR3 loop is CASSLLPGPSYEQYF. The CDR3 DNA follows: TGTGCCAGCAGTCTCCTCCCGGGTCCCTCCTACGAGCAGTACTTC.

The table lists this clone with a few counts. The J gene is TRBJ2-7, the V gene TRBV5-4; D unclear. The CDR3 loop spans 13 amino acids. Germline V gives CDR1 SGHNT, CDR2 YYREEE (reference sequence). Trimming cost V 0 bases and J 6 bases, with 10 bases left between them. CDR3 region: CASSLAPNSEQYF. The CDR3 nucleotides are TGTGCCAGCAGCTTGGCCCCTAATAGCGAGCAGTACTTC.

The CDR3 here is CASSIRAGSMRETQYF. DNA of the CDR3: TGTGCCAGTAGTATTCGCGCAGGGTCGATGCGAGAGACCCAGTACTTC. The gene calls are TRBV19 and TRBJ2-5, with D perhaps TRBD1 (5 bases). Germline loops: CDR1 LNHDA, CDR2 SQIVND (reference sequence). This CDR3 has 16 amino acids. The V gene lost 3 bases and the J gene lost 4 bases, with 18 bases spanning the gap. Looking up the rest from reference TRBV19 and TRBJ2-5 gives the full variable domain: DGGITQSPKYLFRKEGQNVTLSCEQNLNHDAMYWYRQDPGQGLRLIYYSQIVNDFQKGDIAEGYSVSREKKESFPLTVTSAQKNPTAFYLCASSIRAGSMRETQYFGPGTRLLVL.

CDR3 nucleotides: TGTGCCAGCAGCTCCCGAGCGGCAGGGACTAGCACAGATACGCAGTATTTT. Amino acids: CASSSRAAGTSTDTQYF. The chain is built from TRBV7-9 and TRBJ2-3, with D tentatively TRBD2 (6 bases). The CDR3 is made up of 17 amino acids. Germline CDR1 SEHNR, CDR2 FQNEAQ (reference sequence). V was clipped by 4 bases and J by 0 bases, with 17 bases between them.

The CDR3 nucleotides are TGTGCCAGCGGGGTACACCTCCGGGGGGGGCCGAGCTCCTACAATGAGCAGTTCTTC. Translation gives CASGVHLRGGPSSYNEQFF. The chain uses TRBV28 and TRBJ2-1, with TRBD2 matching over 8 bases. Germline loops: CDR1 MDHEN, CDR2 SYDVKM. The ends lost 8 bases at V and 0 bases at J; junction bases unmatched: 18. The CDR3 extends over 19 amino acids.

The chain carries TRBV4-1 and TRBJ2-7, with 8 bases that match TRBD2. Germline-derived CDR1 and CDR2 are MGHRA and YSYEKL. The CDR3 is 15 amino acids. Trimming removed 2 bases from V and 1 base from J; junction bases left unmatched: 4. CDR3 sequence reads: CASSQTASGSYEQYF. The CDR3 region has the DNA TGCGCCAGCAGCCAAACGGCTAGCGGGTCCTACGAGCAGTACTTC.

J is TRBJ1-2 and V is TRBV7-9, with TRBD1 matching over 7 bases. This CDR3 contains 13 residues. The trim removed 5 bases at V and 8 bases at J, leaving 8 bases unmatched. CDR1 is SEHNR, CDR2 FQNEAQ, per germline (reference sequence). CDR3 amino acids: CASSIDRDDGYTF. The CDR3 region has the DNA TGTGCCAGCAGCATTGACAGGGATGACGGCTACACCTTC.

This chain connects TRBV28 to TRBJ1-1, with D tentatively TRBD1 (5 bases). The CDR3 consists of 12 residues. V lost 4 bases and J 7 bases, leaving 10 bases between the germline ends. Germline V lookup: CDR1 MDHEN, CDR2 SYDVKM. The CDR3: CASSSQGYEAFF. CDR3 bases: TGTGCCAGCAGTTCTCAGGGATATGAAGCTTTCTTT.

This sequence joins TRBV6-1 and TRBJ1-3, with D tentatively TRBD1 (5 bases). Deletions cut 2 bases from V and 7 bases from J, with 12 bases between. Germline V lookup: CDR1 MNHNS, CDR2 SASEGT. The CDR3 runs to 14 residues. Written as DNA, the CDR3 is TGTGCCAGCAGTGAAACCCCTCGGGGGAACACCATATATTTT. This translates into CASSETPRGNTIYF.

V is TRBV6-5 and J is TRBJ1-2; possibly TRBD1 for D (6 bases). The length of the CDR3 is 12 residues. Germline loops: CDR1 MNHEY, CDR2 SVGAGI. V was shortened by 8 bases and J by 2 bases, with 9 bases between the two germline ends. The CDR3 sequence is CASPGQNYGYTF. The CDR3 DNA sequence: TGTGCCAGCCCTGGACAGAACTATGGCTACACCTTC.

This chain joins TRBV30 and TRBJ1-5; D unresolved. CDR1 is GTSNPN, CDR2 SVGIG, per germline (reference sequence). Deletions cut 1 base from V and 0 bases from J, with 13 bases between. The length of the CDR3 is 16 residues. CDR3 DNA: TGTGCCTGGAGTGGACATATGTGGAATAGCAATCAGCCCCAGCATTTT. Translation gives CAWSGHMWNSNQPQHF.

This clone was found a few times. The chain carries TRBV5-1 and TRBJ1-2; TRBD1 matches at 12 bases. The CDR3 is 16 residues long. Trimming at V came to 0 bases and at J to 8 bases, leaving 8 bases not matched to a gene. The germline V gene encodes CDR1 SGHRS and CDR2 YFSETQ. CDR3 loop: CASSLESGQGARGYTF. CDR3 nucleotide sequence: TGCGCCAGCAGCTTGGAATCGGGACAGGGGGCAAGGGGCTACACCTTC.

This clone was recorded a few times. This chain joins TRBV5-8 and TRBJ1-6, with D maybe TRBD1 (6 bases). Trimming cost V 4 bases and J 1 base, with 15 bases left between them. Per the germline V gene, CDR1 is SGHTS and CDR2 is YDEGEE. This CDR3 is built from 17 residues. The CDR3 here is CASSVGALDSYNSPLHF. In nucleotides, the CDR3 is TGTGCCAGCAGCGTGGGGGCACTAGATTCCTATAATTCACCCCTCCACTTT.

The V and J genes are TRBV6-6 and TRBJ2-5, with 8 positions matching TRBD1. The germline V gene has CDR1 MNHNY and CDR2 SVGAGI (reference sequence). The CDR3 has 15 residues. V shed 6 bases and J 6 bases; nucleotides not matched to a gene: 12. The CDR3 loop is CASSPTGTGSKTQYF. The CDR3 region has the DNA TGTGCCAGCAGCCCCACCGGGACAGGTTCTAAGACCCAGTACTTC.

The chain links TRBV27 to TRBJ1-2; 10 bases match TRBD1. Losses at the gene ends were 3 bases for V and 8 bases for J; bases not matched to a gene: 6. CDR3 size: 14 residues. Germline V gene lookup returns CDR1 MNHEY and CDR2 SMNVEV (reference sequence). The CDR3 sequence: CASSFRDRGGGYTF. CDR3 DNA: TGTGCCAGCAGTTTCCGGGACAGGGGTGGAGGCTACACCTTC.

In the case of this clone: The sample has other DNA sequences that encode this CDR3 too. The chain's CDR3 is CASSRTSRGETEAFF. The CDR3 DNA reads TGTGCCAGCAGCCGTACTTCCAGGGGAGAGACTGAAGCTTTCTTT. The chain links TRBV5-4 to TRBJ1-1; D perhaps matches TRBD1 (6 bases). This CDR3 spans 15 amino acids. V gave up 4 bases and J gave up 5 bases, with 18 bases separating them. Germline CDR1 and CDR2: SGHNT and YYREEE (reference sequence).

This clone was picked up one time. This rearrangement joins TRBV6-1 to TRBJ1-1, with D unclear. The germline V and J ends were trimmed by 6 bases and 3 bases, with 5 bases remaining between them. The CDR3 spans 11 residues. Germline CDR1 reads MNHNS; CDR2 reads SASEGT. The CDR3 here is CASRIYTEAFF. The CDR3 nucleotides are TGTGCCAGCAGAATATACACTGAAGCTTTCTTT.

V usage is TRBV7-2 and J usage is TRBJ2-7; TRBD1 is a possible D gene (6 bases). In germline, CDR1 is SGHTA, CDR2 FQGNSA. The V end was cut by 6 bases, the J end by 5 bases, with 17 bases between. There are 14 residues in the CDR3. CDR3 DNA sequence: TGTGCCAGCAGTCCAAAGGCAGGGGCCCACGAGCAGTACTTC. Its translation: CASSPKAGAHEQYF.

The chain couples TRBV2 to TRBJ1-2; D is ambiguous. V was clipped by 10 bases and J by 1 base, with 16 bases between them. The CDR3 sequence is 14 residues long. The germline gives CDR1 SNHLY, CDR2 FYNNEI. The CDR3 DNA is TGTGCCACCAAAGAGACCGACTATAACTATGGCTACACCTTC. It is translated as CATKETDYNYGYTF.

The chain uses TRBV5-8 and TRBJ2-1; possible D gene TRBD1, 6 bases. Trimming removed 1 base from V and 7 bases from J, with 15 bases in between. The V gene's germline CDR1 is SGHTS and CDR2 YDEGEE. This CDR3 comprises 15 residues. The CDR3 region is CASSLWGPMGNEQFF. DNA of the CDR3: TGTGCCAGCAGCTTGTGGGGGCCGATGGGGAATGAGCAGTTCTTC. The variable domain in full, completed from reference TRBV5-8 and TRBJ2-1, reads EAGVTQSPTHLIKTRGQQATLRCSPISGHTSVYWYQQALGLGLQFLLWYDEGEERNRGNFPPRFSGRQFPNYSSELNVNALELEDSALYLCASSLWGPMGNEQFFGPGTRLTVL.

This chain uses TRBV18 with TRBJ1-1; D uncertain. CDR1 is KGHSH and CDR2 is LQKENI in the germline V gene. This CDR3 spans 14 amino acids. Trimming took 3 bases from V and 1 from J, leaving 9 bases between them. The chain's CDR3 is CASSPTNSNTEAFF. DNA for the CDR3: TGTGCCAGCTCACCGACAAACTCGAACACTGAAGCTTTCTTT.

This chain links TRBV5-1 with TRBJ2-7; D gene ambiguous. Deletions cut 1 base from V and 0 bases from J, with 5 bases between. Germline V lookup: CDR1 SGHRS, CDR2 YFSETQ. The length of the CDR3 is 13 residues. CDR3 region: CASSLSFSYEQYF. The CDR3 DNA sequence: TGCGCCAGCAGCTTGTCGTTCTCCTACGAGCAGTACTTC.

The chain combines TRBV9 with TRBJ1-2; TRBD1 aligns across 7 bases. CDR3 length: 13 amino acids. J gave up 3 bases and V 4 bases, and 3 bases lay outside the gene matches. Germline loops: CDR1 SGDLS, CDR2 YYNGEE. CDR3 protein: CASSLDRDYGYTF. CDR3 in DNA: TGTGCCAGCAGCCTCGACAGGGACTATGGCTACACCTTC.